This T cell receptor beta chain was identified during a study of Graves' ophthalmopathy and Graves' hyperthyroidism. At the level of the study: Peripheral blood sampling occurred at initial diagnosis, before any treatment. Study-wide points: The model's prediction of ophthalmopathy progression had roughly 71% sensitivity and roughly 72% specificity.

CDR1 and CDR2 from the germline V gene are MNHNS and SASEGT. This CDR3 spans 17 amino acids. Trimming pared 0 bases from V and 7 bases from J, leaving 16 bases between. Beta-chain TCR CDR3 regions were amplified from RNA transcripts. Second-round multiplex PCR came after first-round RT-PCR with HTBI primers. TCRdb ran MiXCR on the multiplex PCR reads and lists one entry per CDR3 protein. The sample holds around 400,000 distinct CDR3 sequences; over 20% are singletons and the top ten take 2.5% to 3.5%. Among the exclusions were patients with other autoimmune diseases, uncontrolled infections, pregnancy or lactation. There are a few counts of this clonotype. Its antigen is currently unknown.

This clonotype was obtained from a woman under 30 with stable Graves' hyperthyroidism. J is TRBJ1-6 and V is TRBV6-1; D is possibly TRBD1 (5 bases). Input material: peripheral blood. For the CDR3, the DNA is TGTGCCAGCAGTGAAGCAATTGCGCAGGGTTCGAATTCACCCCTCCACTTT. As protein: CASSEAIAQGSNSPLHF.